Described below is a single T cell receptor beta chain sequence and its context. Germline V gene lookup returns CDR1 SGHVS and CDR2 FQNEAQ. The CDR3 spans 14 residues. Trimming left V 5 bases short and J 2 bases short, with 11 bases between. This record belongs to a study of blood T cell repertoires in COVID-19. About the research overall: The United States, Italy and Spain were the sources of the acute and convalescent COVID-19 samples. PBMCs, B-cell-depleted T cells, or T cells provided the cDNA or gDNA that made up the material.

Participants reported their clinical history, and cohort assignment relied on those reports. Per the original data handling: Reference gene primer amplification gave estimated nucleated cell counts. The data were produced by immunoSEQ multiplex PCR, yet TCRdb's version contains in-frame clones alone and is incomplete. The V and J calls and clone size come from that table; D and trimming were worked out from the DNA. The sample lists around 180,000 clones; approximately 73% were seen once. The sample consisted of PBMCs or T cells enriched from blood (not recorded which). J is TRBJ2-3 and V is TRBV7-8; weak D call: TRBD1 (5 bases). The TCR originated in a woman aged 50 to 65 with acute COVID-19. CDR3 loop: CASSPRGITDTQYF. Written as DNA, the CDR3 is TGTGCCAGCAGCCCTAGGGGAATCACAGATACGCAGTATTTT.